A single sample is the source of the 6 T cell receptor beta chains below, sequenced in a study of OX40 agonist ivuxolimab in advanced cancers. Method: immunoSEQ multiplex PCR; TCRdb's copy keeps in-frame clones and lacks some. The sample consists of tens of thousands of clones, approximately 85% of them appearing once. The sequencing here drew on CD4+ or CD8+ T cells sorted from blood, taken in a trial of the OX40 agonist ivuxolimab. The receptor source for this set is an adult with an advanced solid tumor such as melanoma, head and neck, liver or kidney cancer.

The J gene is TRBJ2-7, the V gene TRBV5-4, with TRBD2 matching 9 bases. Germline V gives CDR1 SGHNT, CDR2 YYREEE (reference sequence). CDR3 size: 16 residues. V lost 3 bases, J lost 6 bases, and 13 bases stayed unmatched. This CDR3 is CASSSSGGRALGEQYF. DNA of the CDR3: TGTGCCAGCAGCTCCTCGGGCGGGAGGGCTCTGGGCGAGCAGTACTTC.

This clone appeared a few times. This chain uses TRBV9 with TRBJ2-2, with 9 bases fitting TRBD2. V lost 6 bases, J lost 3 bases, and 12 bases stayed unmatched. Per the germline V gene, CDR1 is SGDLS and CDR2 is YYNGEE. The CDR3 consists of 17 residues. The CDR3 loop reads CASKMGGRALDTGELFF. The DNA of the CDR3 is TGTGCCAGCAAGATGGGCGGGAGGGCCCTCGACACCGGGGAGCTGTTTTTT.

The chain employs TRBV7-2 and TRBJ2-1, with 7 positions matching TRBD1. V dropped 3 bases and J dropped 5; count of bases not matched to a gene: 1. Germline lookup yields CDR1 SGHTA and CDR2 FQGNSA. This CDR3 is built from 13 residues. The CDR3 spells CASSFDRDNEQFF. The CDR3 bases are TGTGCCAGCAGCTTCGACAGGGACAATGAGCAGTTCTTC.

The rearrangement links TRBV10-3 to TRBJ1-2; a weak D match, TRBD1 (5 bases). This CDR3 region has 16 residues. The germline gives CDR1 ENHRY, CDR2 SYGVKD. Trimming removed 3 bases from V and 4 bases from J, with 18 bases in between. The CDR3 DNA is TGTGCCATCAGTGATCCGGGACTCCCCGGGGTCTATGGCTACACCTTC. This gives the protein CAISDPGLPGVYGYTF.

This clone was picked up a small number of times. The chain combines TRBV7-9 with TRBJ2-7; D is perhaps TRBD2 (6 bases). V was shortened by 5 bases and J by 7 bases, with 21 bases between the two germline ends. Germline assignment: CDR1 SEHNR and CDR2 FQNEAQ (reference sequence). The CDR3 is made up of 15 amino acids. The CDR3 protein is CASSPTTSVAGEQYF. CDR3 in DNA: TGTGCCAGCAGCCCCACCACCAGCGTCGCGGGGGAGCAGTACTTC.

The CDR3 here is CASSPSGGPLSVYF. DNA of the CDR3: TGTGCCAGCAGTCCTAGCGGGGGTCCCTTAAGTGTGTACTTC. The chain employs TRBV6-6 and TRBJ2-4; 10 bases are a match to TRBD2. Per the germline V gene, CDR1 is MNHNY and CDR2 is SVGAGI (reference sequence). This CDR3 spans 14 amino acids. V lost 5 bases to trimming and J lost 15 bases; unmatched junction nucleotides: 13.